The 7 T cell receptor beta chains below come from one sample, sequenced in a study of T cell responses to AZD1222 COVID-19 vaccine. Generated by immunoSEQ multiplex PCR, the TCRdb table keeps only in-frame clones and is missing some. The data show approximately 65,000 clones, approximately 80% seen once. The source was peripheral blood, collected on day 0 of AZD1222 vaccination. The receptors were sampled from an adult in good health.

This clone appeared a single time. V usage is TRBV11-2 and J usage is TRBJ2-7, with a weak D call TRBD1 (6 bases). V was clipped by 2 bases and J by 3 bases, with 14 bases between them. The germline gives CDR1 SGHAT, CDR2 FQNNGV. The CDR3 loop spans 15 amino acids. This CDR3 reads CASSLLTGGGYEQYF. The CDR3 nucleotides are TGTGCCAGCAGCTTACTGACAGGCGGCGGCTACGAGCAGTACTTC.

This CDR3 is CASSTGTSGGIYNEQFF. The CDR3 DNA follows: TGTGCCAGCAGTACCGGGACTAGCGGGGGTATATACAATGAGCAGTTCTTC. J is TRBJ2-1 and V is TRBV7-9; the match to TRBD2 covers 14 bases. Germline assignment: CDR1 SEHNR and CDR2 FQNEAQ (reference sequence). The V and J ends lost 6 bases and 4 bases, in that order; junction bases with no gene match: 8. The CDR3 has 17 residues.

This chain links TRBV12-3 or TRBV12-4 with TRBJ1-3; D call uncertain. The CDR3 is 13 amino acids. V was shortened by 6 bases and J by 4 bases, with 10 bases between the two germline ends. CDR3 bases: TGTGCCAGCAGCGGACTCTGGGGAAACACCATATATTTT. Its protein product is CASSGLWGNTIYF.

This chain links TRBV30 with TRBJ2-7, with D unclear. This CDR3 comprises 14 residues. Germline assignment: CDR1 GTSNPN and CDR2 SVGIG (reference sequence). Between the trimmed V and J ends, which lost 3 bases and 3 bases, there was a span of 15 bases. CDR3 coding DNA: TGTGCCTGGAGGGCAGGATACCCTATCTACGAGCAGTACTTC. This translates into CAWRAGYPIYEQYF.

The CDR3 reads CASSIGGMTNEKLFF. The CDR3 DNA follows: TGTGCCAGTAGTATCGGGGGTATGACTAATGAAAAACTGTTTTTT. This sequence joins TRBV19 and TRBJ1-4, with TRBD1 as a possible D gene (5 bases). In germline, CDR1 is LNHDA, CDR2 SQIVND (reference sequence). The CDR3 is 15 residues long. V was shortened by 3 bases and J by 2 bases, with 10 bases between the two germline ends. The whole variable domain, filled in from reference TRBV19 and TRBJ1-4, reads DGGITQSPKYLFRKEGQNVTLSCEQNLNHDAMYWYRQDPGQGLRLIYYSQIVNDFQKGDIAEGYSVSREKKESFPLTVTSAQKNPTAFYLCASSIGGMTNEKLFFGSGTQLSVL.

This chain joins TRBV7-6 and TRBJ1-4; 9 positions match TRBD1. V was clipped by 5 bases and J by 10 bases; unmatched bases: 11. Germline V CDR1 and CDR2: SGHVS, FNYEAQ. The CDR3 spans 15 residues. CDR3 in amino acids: CASSSARQGGGKLFF. The CDR3 coding sequence is TGTGCCAGCAGCAGTGCCCGACAGGGGGGCGGAAAACTGTTTTTT.

This clone has just one count. The chain employs TRBV10-3 and TRBJ1-1, with TRBD1 matching over 7 bases. The CDR3 extends over 14 amino acids. Germline assignment: CDR1 ENHRY and CDR2 SYGVKD. The junction had 6 bases not matched to a gene; V was cut back by 6 bases and J by 2 bases. The CDR3 DNA reads TGTGCCATCAGCCAGGGACAGCTTAACACTGAAGCTTTCTTT. This gives the protein CAISQGQLNTEAFF.